One sample yielded the 2 T cell receptor beta chains listed below, sequenced in a study of cytomegalovirus exposure and HLA in healthy donors. 60 Vbeta and 13 Jbeta primers were used in PCR. Generated by immunoSEQ multiplex PCR, the TCRdb table keeps only in-frame clones and is missing some. The table includes about 160,000 clones, roughly 76% detected once. Sequenced input: PBMCs. These receptors originate from a woman in her fifties or sixties in good health and CMV-seronegative.

This chain connects TRBV7-9 to TRBJ2-7, with TRBD1 as a possible D gene (6 bases). V was cut by 1 base and J by 5 bases, with 12 bases left in between. CDR1 and CDR2 (germline): SEHNR, FQNEAQ (reference sequence). The CDR3 is made up of 14 amino acids. The CDR3 spells CASSLVTGMDEQYF. CDR3 nucleotides: TGTGCCAGCAGCTTAGTAACAGGGATGGACGAGCAGTACTTC.

The V call is TRBV19, the J call TRBJ1-2; possibly TRBD1 for D (6 bases). Trimming shortened V by 3 bases and J by 7 bases, and 18 bases separated the two germline ends. CDR1 and CDR2 (germline): LNHDA, SQIVND (reference sequence). CDR3 size: 15 residues. The DNA for the CDR3 is TGTGCCAGTAGTATCTCGGACAGTCCTCTTGGTGGCTACACCTTC. It yields the protein CASSISDSPLGGYTF.